This TCR beta chain was sequenced for a study of OX40 agonist ivuxolimab in advanced cancers. A note on the overall study: Ivuxolimab, which targeted the costimulatory receptor OX40 (CD134), was an agonistic, fully human IgG2 monoclonal antibody. Intravenous ivuxolimab was administered to patients every 2 weeks at six dose levels: 0.01, 0.1, 0.3, 1.5, 3 and 10 mg/kg. Among the approximately 54 dose-escalation patients, 19 had hepatocellular carcinoma, approximately 15 melanoma, 9 renal cell carcinoma and 9 head and neck cancer. In the dose-escalation cohort, 82.7% of patients were male, and the mean age was approximately 64 years, with a range of about 23 to 85. Patients were allowed to have had prior anti-PD-1, anti-PD-L1 or anti-CTLA-4 therapy, and approximately 41% of the dose-escalation patients had previously received checkpoint inhibitors. Partial responses occurred in three dose-escalation patients, of whom one had hepatocellular carcinoma and two had cutaneous melanoma. Peripheral TCRbeta sequencing aimed to test whether ivuxolimab altered TCR sequence diversity and caused clonal T-cell expansion. The paper covers the monotherapy dose-escalation part of the phase I ivuxolimab trial, which included N of about 51 patients.

Patients with autoimmune disease history or receiving systemic immunosuppression were excluded from the trial. Peripheral blood for TCR sequencing was collected from all dose cohorts at baseline, on cycle 4 day 1, and on cycle 7 day 1. The samples were drawn from a first-in-human, open-label, multicenter phase I dose-escalation trial of ivuxolimab. Adults with locally advanced or metastatic melanoma, renal cell, hepatocellular, or head and neck squamous cell carcinoma were enrolled in the trial. Before TCR sequencing, CD4+ T cells and CD8+ T cells were sorted from peripheral blood as separate populations. A word on this clone: It has no known antigen specificity. Per-nucleotide qualities are absent, and no much larger clonotype sits a single base away.

The CDR3 contains 15 residues, cysteine and phenylalanine counted. Left in the record is the CDR3 DNA by itself, 45 bases read in frame from the first base. CDR1 and CDR2 were assigned from the germline V gene as MNHNS and SASEGT. Trimming removed 7 bases from V and 0 bases from J, leaving 13 bases between the germline ends. For sequencing of the TCRbeta CDR3 region, genomic DNA was extracted from the sorted cells. The immunoSEQ Assay was used to sequence the TCRbeta CDR3 regions. TCRdb took this table from immuneACCESS and kept in-frame rearrangements with V and J called. Such tables lack part of the clones; where checked against another copy, unresolved V genes explain under half of the gap, and the rest is unexplained. The sample table records 50,000 to 70,000 clones; roughly 87% of these occur just once. Of the sample, 11% is held by the ten largest clones. The paper's findings and limits, for the study overall: Low levels of normalized T-cell clonal expansion were also seen in some patients who did not respond. After ivuxolimab, more expanded clones were found on average in CD8+ T cells than in CD4+ T cells. Antigen specificity was not determined for the clonally expanded peripheral T cells. In the 0.1-3.0 mg/kg groups, partial responders were among the patients with the lowest normalized peripheral clonal expansion, particularly in CD8+ T cells. At doses of 0.1 to 3.0 mg/kg, clonal expansion of both CD4+ and CD8+ blood T cells was observed from baseline to week 6.

The receptor was isolated from an adult with an advanced solid tumor such as melanoma, head and neck, liver or kidney cancer. This sequence uses TRBV6-1 and TRBJ2-1; the D gene is possibly TRBD1 or TRBD2, with 5 bases matching each. This specimen was CD4+ or CD8+ T cells sorted from blood, taken in a trial of the OX40 agonist ivuxolimab. Here is the DNA: TGTGCCAGCACAGAGGGGCGTCTCTCCTACAATGAGCAGTTCTTC. Its translation is CASTEGRLSYNEQFF.